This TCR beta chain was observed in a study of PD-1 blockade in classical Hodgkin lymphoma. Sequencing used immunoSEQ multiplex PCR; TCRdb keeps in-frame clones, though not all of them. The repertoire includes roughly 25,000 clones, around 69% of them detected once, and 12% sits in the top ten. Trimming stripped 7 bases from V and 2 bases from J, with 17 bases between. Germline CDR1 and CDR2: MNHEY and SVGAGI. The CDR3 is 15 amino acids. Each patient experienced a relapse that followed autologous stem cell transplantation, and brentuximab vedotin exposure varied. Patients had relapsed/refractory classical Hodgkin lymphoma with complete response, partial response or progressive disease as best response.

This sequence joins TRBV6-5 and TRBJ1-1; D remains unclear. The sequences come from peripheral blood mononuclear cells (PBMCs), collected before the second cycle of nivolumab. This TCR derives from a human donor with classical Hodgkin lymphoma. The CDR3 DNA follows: TGTGCCAGCAAGGTCAACGGGCAGGATAACACTGAAGCTTTCTTT. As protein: CASKVNGQDNTEAFF.